The rows below give T cell receptor beta chains drawn from one sample of a study of CD8 T cells in Susac syndrome. TCRdb ran MiXCR on the immunoSEQ multiplex PCR reads and lists one entry per CDR3 protein. This sample carries some 120,000 distinct CDR3 sequences, around 94% of them seen once, and the ten largest clones take 0.065% to 0.1%. Sequencing used CD4+ T cells from PBMCs. All receptors come from a human donor in good health. Each CDR3 is given with its conserved first and last residue. Each record gives: clone size, D gene, V gene, J gene, CDR3 DNA, CDR3 protein. The D gene is left open where the match is weak. For some rows the clone size is stated as once, few or many, or as a class when expanded; others skip it.

clone_size: -
d_call: -
v_call: TRBV15
j_call: TRBJ1-1
cdr3_nt: TGTGCCACCAGCAGAGACGGGGGGGTCATGAACACTGAAGCTTTCTTT
cdr3_aa: CATSRDGGVMNTEAFF

clone_size: -
d_call: -
v_call: TRBV18
j_call: TRBJ1-1
cdr3_nt: TGTGCCAGCTCAGAGACCAACACTGAAGCTTTCTTT
cdr3_aa: CASSETNTEAFF

clone_size: -
d_call: -
v_call: TRBV9
j_call: TRBJ2-1
cdr3_nt: TGTGCCAGCAGCGGGACAACCGATCGGCCGCCAAATGAGCAGTTCTTC
cdr3_aa: CASSGTTDRPPNEQFF

clone_size: -
d_call: -
v_call: TRBV9
j_call: TRBJ2-3
cdr3_nt: TGTGCCAGCAGCGTAAGGGGGTCAGATACGCAGTATTTT
cdr3_aa: CASSVRGSDTQYF

clone_size: once
d_call: -
v_call: TRBV12-3/TRBV12-4
j_call: TRBJ2-3
cdr3_nt: TGTGCCAGCAGTTCCCACCCGCGGGGATCCACAGATACGCAGTATTTT
cdr3_aa: CASSSHPRGSTDTQYF

clone_size: -
d_call: -
v_call: TRBV2
j_call: TRBJ2-1
cdr3_nt: TGTGCCAGCAGCGCCCCCGGGGATAAGCAGTTCTTC
cdr3_aa: CASSAPGDKQFF

clone_size: -
d_call: -
v_call: TRBV5-1
j_call: TRBJ1-2
cdr3_nt: TGCGCCAGCAGCTTTCGGGGAGGCACTAACTATGGCTACACCTTC
cdr3_aa: CASSFRGGTNYGYTF

clone_size: -
d_call: -
v_call: TRBV5-1
j_call: TRBJ2-2
cdr3_nt: TGCGCCAGCAGCTGGTGGGGGGATGACACCGGGGAGCTGTTTTTT
cdr3_aa: CASSWWGDDTGELFF

clone_size: -
d_call: -
v_call: TRBV21-1
j_call: TRBJ2-5
cdr3_nt: TGTGCCAGCCCCCGCCAGGGGGTGGGGGAGACCCAGTACTTC
cdr3_aa: CASPRQGVGETQYF

clone_size: -
d_call: -
v_call: TRBV6-4
j_call: TRBJ1-1
cdr3_nt: TGTGCCAGCAGTAAGGAGGGGCCCAACACTGAAGCTTTCTTT
cdr3_aa: CASSKEGPNTEAFF

clone_size: -
d_call: TRBD1
v_call: TRBV7-2
j_call: TRBJ1-5
cdr3_nt: TGTGCCAGCAGCTTCAGGGGGGACTCGGAGCCCCAGCATTTT
cdr3_aa: CASSFRGDSEPQHF

clone_size: -
d_call: -
v_call: TRBV6-1
j_call: TRBJ2-7
cdr3_nt: TGTGCCAGCAGTCGATTTCCGGGAGTCTTAGAGCAGTACTTC
cdr3_aa: CASSRFPGVLEQYF

clone_size: -
d_call: TRBD2
v_call: TRBV29-1
j_call: TRBJ2-7
cdr3_nt: TGCAGCGTGACTAGCGGGAGTCAGCAGTACTTC
cdr3_aa: CSVTSGSQQYF

clone_size: -
d_call: -
v_call: TRBV7-2
j_call: TRBJ2-5
cdr3_nt: TGTGCCAGCAGCTACCGGGCCCAAGAGACCCAGTACTTC
cdr3_aa: CASSYRAQETQYF

clone_size: -
d_call: TRBD1
v_call: TRBV5-1
j_call: TRBJ2-7
cdr3_nt: TGCGCCAGCAGCAGGGACAGGGGGGAATACGAGCAGTACTTC
cdr3_aa: CASSRDRGEYEQYF

clone_size: -
d_call: TRBD2
v_call: TRBV30
j_call: TRBJ2-1
cdr3_nt: TGTGCCTGGAGGACCTCTAGCGGGAGGGCCCGGTTCTTC
cdr3_aa: CAWRTSSGRARFF

clone_size: -
d_call: TRBD2
v_call: TRBV5-4
j_call: TRBJ2-2
cdr3_nt: TGTGCCAGCAGCTTGGATTCGGGAGGGATAACCGGGGAGCTGTTTTTT
cdr3_aa: CASSLDSGGITGELFF

clone_size: -
d_call: -
v_call: TRBV5-4
j_call: TRBJ1-1
cdr3_nt: TGTGCCAGCAGCTCCACCAAGCAGGGGAACACTGAAGCTTTCTTT
cdr3_aa: CASSSTKQGNTEAFF

clone_size: -
d_call: -
v_call: TRBV7-2
j_call: TRBJ2-2
cdr3_nt: TGTGCCAGCAGCCCCCGGGGCAGGGGGGCCGGGGAGCTGTTTTTT
cdr3_aa: CASSPRGRGAGELFF

clone_size: -
d_call: TRBD2
v_call: TRBV20-1
j_call: TRBJ2-7
cdr3_nt: TGCAGTGCTAGAGATCCACTAGCGGGATTAGCGGAGCAGTACTTC
cdr3_aa: CSARDPLAGLAEQYF

clone_size: -
d_call: TRBD1
v_call: TRBV18
j_call: TRBJ2-7
cdr3_nt: TGTGCCAGCTCACCTGGGACAGGGGGTGGCGAGCAGTACTTC
cdr3_aa: CASSPGTGGGEQYF

clone_size: -
d_call: TRBD2
v_call: TRBV7-2
j_call: TRBJ2-7
cdr3_nt: TGTGCCAGCAGCTCCGCCGGGACTAGCCGCCCTTCCCACCACGAGCAGTACTTC
cdr3_aa: CASSSAGTSRPSHHEQYF

clone_size: -
d_call: -
v_call: TRBV7-2
j_call: TRBJ1-2
cdr3_nt: TGTGCCAGCAGCCGGGAGGTGATTGGCTACACCTTC
cdr3_aa: CASSREVIGYTF

clone_size: -
d_call: TRBD1
v_call: TRBV29-1
j_call: TRBJ1-2
cdr3_nt: TGCAGCACCGGGACAGGGGATGGCTACACCTTC
cdr3_aa: CSTGTGDGYTF

clone_size: -
d_call: -
v_call: TRBV7-9
j_call: TRBJ1-1
cdr3_nt: TGTGCCAGCAGCTCCCCGGGTCTCAGAGACACTGAAGCTTTCTTT
cdr3_aa: CASSSPGLRDTEAFF

clone_size: -
d_call: -
v_call: TRBV6-5
j_call: TRBJ1-5
cdr3_nt: TGTGCCAGCAGTTGGGGTCGGGGGGGCAATCAGCCCCAGCATTTT
cdr3_aa: CASSWGRGGNQPQHF

clone_size: -
d_call: -
v_call: TRBV12-3/TRBV12-4
j_call: TRBJ1-2
cdr3_nt: TGTGCCAGCAGTTTAGCGCGGGCCAACTATGGCTACACCTTC
cdr3_aa: CASSLARANYGYTF

clone_size: -
d_call: -
v_call: TRBV20-1
j_call: TRBJ1-3
cdr3_nt: TGCAGTGCTCTTGACAGGGGAAACACCATATATTTT
cdr3_aa: CSALDRGNTIYF

clone_size: -
d_call: TRBD2
v_call: TRBV20-1
j_call: TRBJ2-3
cdr3_nt: TGCAGTGCTAGAGATTTACTAGCGGTCACAGATACGCAGTATTTT
cdr3_aa: CSARDLLAVTDTQYF

clone_size: -
d_call: -
v_call: TRBV20-1
j_call: TRBJ1-1
cdr3_nt: TGCAGTGCTAGATTGGGGGGCCCTCAGAACACTGAAGCTTTCTTT
cdr3_aa: CSARLGGPQNTEAFF

clone_size: -
d_call: -
v_call: TRBV29-1
j_call: TRBJ2-3
cdr3_nt: TGCAGCGTCGTATCGGATGGCACAGATACGCAGTATTTT
cdr3_aa: CSVVSDGTDTQYF

clone_size: -
d_call: -
v_call: TRBV5-4
j_call: TRBJ2-5
cdr3_nt: TGTGCCAGCAGCTTTGGCAGGGAAGAGACCCAGTACTTC
cdr3_aa: CASSFGREETQYF

clone_size: -
d_call: TRBD2
v_call: TRBV6-5
j_call: TRBJ2-1
cdr3_nt: TGTGCCAGCAGTTACTCCGTCCGGGGGGACAATGAGCAGTTCTTC
cdr3_aa: CASSYSVRGDNEQFF

clone_size: -
d_call: -
v_call: TRBV27
j_call: TRBJ2-7
cdr3_nt: TGTGCCAGCAGGGACGGGATAGGCGTGATGAAGCAGTACTTC
cdr3_aa: CASRDGIGVMKQYF

clone_size: -
d_call: TRBD2
v_call: TRBV15
j_call: TRBJ2-2
cdr3_nt: TGTGCCACCTCTGTTGAGCGGGATCGCACCGGGGAGCTGTTTTTT
cdr3_aa: CATSVERDRTGELFF

clone_size: -
d_call: -
v_call: TRBV30
j_call: TRBJ1-1
cdr3_nt: TGTGCCTGGAGTGTAAAGGCCCCTATGACTGAAGCTTTCTTT
cdr3_aa: CAWSVKAPMTEAFF

clone_size: -
d_call: TRBD2
v_call: TRBV9
j_call: TRBJ2-7
cdr3_nt: TGTGCCAGCAGCGTAGGTAGCGGGAGCAAAGAGCAGTACTTC
cdr3_aa: CASSVGSGSKEQYF

clone_size: -
d_call: -
v_call: TRBV5-5
j_call: TRBJ2-1
cdr3_nt: TGTGCCAGCAGCTTCCCTTCGAGTAGCGAGCAGTTCTTC
cdr3_aa: CASSFPSSSEQFF

clone_size: -
d_call: -
v_call: TRBV11-2
j_call: TRBJ2-2
cdr3_nt: TGTGCCAGCAGCTTAGGAGGGGCTGAGGGCACCGGGGAGCTGTTTTTT
cdr3_aa: CASSLGGAEGTGELFF

clone_size: -
d_call: TRBD1
v_call: TRBV27
j_call: TRBJ2-7
cdr3_nt: TGTGCCAGCAGTTCCTCTAGGACAGGGATCTACGAGCAGTACTTC
cdr3_aa: CASSSSRTGIYEQYF

clone_size: -
d_call: -
v_call: TRBV7-9
j_call: TRBJ2-2
cdr3_nt: TGTGCCAGCAGTCTACGAGGCGGTAACACCGGGGAGCTGTTTTTT
cdr3_aa: CASSLRGGNTGELFF

clone_size: -
d_call: -
v_call: TRBV27
j_call: TRBJ2-3
cdr3_nt: TGTGCCAGCAGTTTATCTTGGGGGCGCACAGATACGCAGTATTTT
cdr3_aa: CASSLSWGRTDTQYF

clone_size: -
d_call: -
v_call: TRBV30
j_call: TRBJ1-5
cdr3_nt: TGTGCCTGGTCGGGGGGGACGAATCAGCCCCAGCATTTT
cdr3_aa: CAWSGGTNQPQHF

clone_size: few
d_call: TRBD2
v_call: TRBV3-1
j_call: TRBJ2-5
cdr3_nt: TGTGCCAGCAGCCTCCTAGCGGGAGGGCAAGAGACCCAGTACTTC
cdr3_aa: CASSLLAGGQETQYF

clone_size: -
d_call: TRBD1
v_call: TRBV2
j_call: TRBJ2-5
cdr3_nt: TGTGCCAGCACAAGGGACAGGGCGCAACAAGAGACCCAGTACTTC
cdr3_aa: CASTRDRAQQETQYF

clone_size: -
d_call: -
v_call: TRBV7-2
j_call: TRBJ1-1
cdr3_nt: TGTGCCAGCAGCTTACGGACAGCCACTGAAGCTTTCTTT
cdr3_aa: CASSLRTATEAFF

clone_size: -
d_call: -
v_call: TRBV5-6
j_call: TRBJ1-5
cdr3_nt: TGTGCCAGCAGCCCCGGGTCCAATAATCAGCCCCAGCATTTT
cdr3_aa: CASSPGSNNQPQHF

clone_size: -
d_call: -
v_call: TRBV12-3/TRBV12-4
j_call: TRBJ1-5
cdr3_nt: TGTGCCAGCAGTGGGTCCAACAATCAGCCCCAGCATTTT
cdr3_aa: CASSGSNNQPQHF

clone_size: -
d_call: -
v_call: TRBV5-1
j_call: TRBJ2-2
cdr3_nt: TGCGCCAGCAGCTTGGATGGGGCCCCGGGCACCGGGGAGCTGTTTTTT
cdr3_aa: CASSLDGAPGTGELFF

clone_size: -
d_call: -
v_call: TRBV30
j_call: TRBJ2-3
cdr3_nt: TGTGCCTGGAGTAGGGCAGGGTTTACAGATACGCAGTATTTT
cdr3_aa: CAWSRAGFTDTQYF

clone_size: -
d_call: -
v_call: TRBV27
j_call: TRBJ1-5
cdr3_nt: TGTGCCAGCACCGTTCCCGGACAGCCCCAGCATTTT
cdr3_aa: CASTVPGQPQHF

clone_size: -
d_call: -
v_call: TRBV7-8
j_call: TRBJ2-7
cdr3_nt: TGTGCCAGCAGCTTAGCGTCAGACTACGAGCAGTACTTC
cdr3_aa: CASSLASDYEQYF

clone_size: -
d_call: -
v_call: TRBV20-1
j_call: TRBJ1-1
cdr3_nt: TGCAGTGCTAGCTACAGGAGACGGACTGAAGCTTTCTTT
cdr3_aa: CSASYRRRTEAFF

clone_size: -
d_call: TRBD1
v_call: TRBV10-3
j_call: TRBJ1-4
cdr3_nt: TGTGCCATCAGTGAGTCCCGGGACAGGAATGAAAAACTGTTTTTT
cdr3_aa: CAISESRDRNEKLFF